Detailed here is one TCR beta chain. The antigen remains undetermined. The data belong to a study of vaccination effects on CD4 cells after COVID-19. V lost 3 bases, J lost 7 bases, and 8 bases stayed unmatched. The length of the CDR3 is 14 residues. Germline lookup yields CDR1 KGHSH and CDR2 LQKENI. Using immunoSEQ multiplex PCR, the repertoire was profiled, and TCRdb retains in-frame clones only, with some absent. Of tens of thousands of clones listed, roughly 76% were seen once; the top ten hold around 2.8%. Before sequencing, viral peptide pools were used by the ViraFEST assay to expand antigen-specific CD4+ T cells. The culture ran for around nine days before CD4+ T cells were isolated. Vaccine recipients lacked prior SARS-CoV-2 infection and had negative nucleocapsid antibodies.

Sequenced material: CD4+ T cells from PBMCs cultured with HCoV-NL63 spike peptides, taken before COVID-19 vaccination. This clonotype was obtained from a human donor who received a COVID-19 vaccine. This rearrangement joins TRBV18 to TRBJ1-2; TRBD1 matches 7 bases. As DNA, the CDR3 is TGTGCCAGCTCACCGACCAAGGGGGCGGTTGGCTACACCTTC. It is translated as CASSPTKGAVGYTF.